This entry describes one T cell receptor (beta chain). Antigen specificity is unknown. TCRdb processed the multiplex PCR reads anew with MiXCR; each CDR3 protein has one entry. The sample has about 200,000 distinct CDR3 sequences; around 33% are singletons. The data are from a study of breast tumors, draining lymph nodes, adjacent tissues. The V end lost 8 bases, the J end lost 14 bases, and 19 bases lay between the germline ends. Per germline, CDR1 SNHLY and CDR2 FYNNEI. CDR3 length: 12 residues. The study's findings and limits: The data were judged consistent with most tumor T cells coming from lymph node and expanding in tumor. Compared with basal-like, luminal-like tumors shared significantly more repertoire with nontumor tissue.

Samples came from axillary lymph nodes draining the breast cancer. This chain connects TRBV2 to TRBJ1-5; D call uncertain. The sequence came from a female donor with breast cancer. Some clones in this sample may be carry-over from other donors' samples. The sample was axillary lymph node tissue. CDR3 nucleotides: TGTGCCAGCGGCGAGCGGGGAAGCGACGAGCATTTT. This translates into CASGERGSDEHF.